These T cell receptor beta chains were read from a single sample in a study of OX40 agonist ivuxolimab in advanced cancers. TCRdb keeps only in-frame clones here, not all; method: immunoSEQ multiplex PCR. Among tens of thousands of clones listed, roughly nine tenths were seen once. The source material was CD4+ or CD8+ T cells sorted from blood, sampled in a trial of the OX40 agonist ivuxolimab. The receptor source for this set is an adult with an advanced solid tumor such as melanoma, head and neck, liver or kidney cancer. CDR3s include the opening cysteine and the closing phenylalanine or tryptophan. The D gene is left open where the match is weak. Size is stated for part of the rows, as once, few or many counts, or as a class when the clone is expanded.

d_call,v_call,j_call,clone_size,cdr3_aa,cdr3_nt
TRBD2,TRBV5-1,TRBJ2-1,-,CASSSLTSGSDNEQFF,TGCGCCAGCAGCTCCCTGACTAGCGGGAGCGACAATGAGCAGTTCTTC
-,TRBV2,TRBJ2-1,once,CASSETSMVNEQFF,TGTGCCAGCAGTGAAACTTCCATGGTCAATGAGCAGTTCTTC
-,TRBV18,TRBJ2-7,-,CASSRDPALEQYF,TGTGCCAGCTCAAGGGACCCCGCCCTCGAGCAGTACTTC
-,TRBV28,TRBJ2-3,-,CASSFTVRTQYF,TGTGCCAGCAGTTTCACTGTGCGGACGCAGTATTTT
-,TRBV6-5,TRBJ1-4,once,CASMASGAREKLFF,TGTGCCAGCATGGCGTCGGGGGCGCGCGAAAAACTGTTTTTT
TRBD2,TRBV5-6,TRBJ2-3,-,CASSRGLATPRDTQYF,TGTGCCAGCAGCAGGGGACTAGCGACGCCGCGGGATACGCAGTATTTT
-,TRBV6-4,TRBJ2-3,-,CASSEDRGTDTQYF,TGTGCCAGCAGTGAGGACCGCGGCACAGATACGCAGTATTTT
-,TRBV15,TRBJ2-2,-,CATSREIIGTGELFF,TGTGCCACCAGCAGAGAGATAATTGGGACCGGGGAGCTGTTTTTT
TRBD2,TRBV9,TRBJ2-1,-,CASSWRLAGGNNEQFF,TGTGCCAGCAGCTGGAGGCTAGCGGGGGGGAACAATGAGCAGTTCTTC
TRBD1,TRBV25-1,TRBJ2-1,-,CASSGYRGDEQFF,TGTGCCAGCAGTGGATACAGGGGCGATGAGCAGTTCTTC
-,TRBV28,TRBJ1-1,-,CASKTRGSTEAFF,TGTGCCAGCAAAACCAGGGGATCAACTGAAGCTTTCTTT
-,TRBV7-2,TRBJ1-1,-,CASSLAGGKAFF,TGTGCCAGCAGCCTTGCGGGGGGAAAAGCTTTCTTT
TRBD2,TRBV27,TRBJ2-5,-,CASSLRGTSGSRETQYF,TGTGCCAGCAGTTTAAGGGGGACTAGCGGGAGTCGGGAGACCCAGTACTTC
TRBD1,TRBV25-1,TRBJ1-4,-,CASSGQGVNEKLFF,TGTGCCAGCAGTGGGCAGGGGGTGAATGAAAAACTGTTTTTT
-,TRBV28,TRBJ2-3,-,CASSLQLAKRTDTQYF,TGTGCCAGCAGTTTACAGCTAGCGAAACGCACAGATACGCAGTATTTT
TRBD2,TRBV27,TRBJ2-5,-,CASSLTGGEWETQYF,TGTGCCAGCAGTTTAACGGGGGGGGAGTGGGAGACCCAGTACTTC
TRBD1,TRBV6-6,TRBJ1-1,-,CASKQTGYRTEAFF,TGTGCCAGCAAACAGACAGGGTATCGCACTGAAGCTTTCTTT
-,TRBV5-6,TRBJ2-7,-,CASSFQGPYEQYF,TGTGCCAGCAGCTTCCAAGGGCCCTACGAGCAGTACTTC
-,TRBV2,TRBJ2-1,-,CASSRGLYNEQFF,TGTGCCAGCAGCCGCGGGTTATACAATGAGCAGTTCTTC
TRBD1,TRBV12-5,TRBJ1-1,-,CASGLVAGGAGTEAFF,TGTGCTAGTGGTTTGGTAGCAGGGGGCGCGGGGACTGAAGCTTTCTTT
-,TRBV29-1,TRBJ1-4,-,CSAGGGMVEKLFF,TGCAGCGCCGGAGGGGGGATGGTTGAAAAACTGTTTTTT
TRBD1,TRBV18,TRBJ1-5,-,CASSSGQGTQPQHF,TGTGCCAGCTCGTCGGGACAGGGCACTCAGCCCCAGCATTTT
-,TRBV9,TRBJ1-2,-,CASSVVEGHYGYTF,TGTGCCAGCAGCGTAGTAGAGGGTCACTATGGCTACACCTTC
-,TRBV11-3,TRBJ1-6,-,CASSLAGDGSPLHF,TGTGCCAGCAGCTTAGCAGGGGACGGTTCACCCCTCCACTTT
-,TRBV4-3,TRBJ2-3,-,CASSQDRGTSTDTQYF,TGCGCCAGCAGCCAAGATAGAGGTACTAGCACAGATACGCAGTATTTT
TRBD1,TRBV30,TRBJ1-5,-,CAWSARTGTTYQPQHF,TGTGCCTGGAGTGCCCGGACAGGGACGACGTATCAGCCCCAGCATTTT
-,TRBV7-2,TRBJ2-7,-,CASSQPGARSEQYF,TGTGCCAGCAGCCAGCCGGGAGCGCGATCGGAGCAGTACTTC
-,TRBV15,TRBJ2-5,-,CATSRDTSNRETQYF,TGTGCCACCAGCAGGGACACCTCTAATCGAGAGACCCAGTACTTC
TRBD2,TRBV7-2,TRBJ2-7,-,CASSTGLANYEQYF,TGTGCCAGCAGCACGGGACTAGCGAACTACGAGCAGTACTTC
TRBD2,TRBV7-3,TRBJ2-3,-,CASSPGLVTDTQYF,TGTGCCAGCAGCCCGGGACTAGTCACAGATACGCAGTATTTT
-,TRBV4-2,TRBJ2-3,-,CASSQREAADTQYF,TGTGCCAGCAGCCAACGCGAGGCTGCTGATACGCAGTATTTT
-,TRBV4-3,TRBJ2-7,-,CASSQSPSASYEQYF,TGCGCCAGCAGCCAGTCTCCTAGCGCCTCCTACGAGCAGTACTTC
TRBD1,TRBV28,TRBJ2-1,-,CASSLPGQGLRNEQFF,TGTGCCAGCAGTTTACCGGGACAGGGGCTCCGCAATGAGCAGTTCTTC
-,TRBV4-2,TRBJ2-3,-,CASSHQDSPTQYF,TGTGCCAGCAGCCACCAGGACAGTCCTACGCAGTATTTT
-,TRBV25-1,TRBJ1-3,-,CASSEAGSGNTIYF,TGTGCCAGCAGTGAGGCAGGGAGTGGAAACACCATATATTTT
-,TRBV5-4,TRBJ1-4,-,CASSLGGEKLFF,TGTGCCAGCAGCCTTGGGGGAGAAAAACTGTTTTTT
-,TRBV6-4,TRBJ1-1,-,CASRVDSMNTEAFF,TGTGCCAGCAGAGTAGACAGTATGAACACTGAAGCTTTCTTT
-,TRBV30,TRBJ1-3,-,CAWSHNAGNTIYF,TGTGCCTGGAGTCATAATGCTGGAAACACCATATATTTT
-,TRBV2,TRBJ2-3,-,CATQGTDTQYF,TGTGCCACCCAGGGCACAGATACGCAGTATTTT
-,TRBV6-6,TRBJ1-1,-,CASSPRDKGVTEAFF,TGTGCCAGCAGTCCCCGTGATAAGGGCGTAACTGAAGCTTTCTTT
TRBD1,TRBV7-3,TRBJ2-2,-,CASSPGTGSPGELFF,TGTGCCAGCAGCCCGGGGACAGGGTCTCCCGGGGAGCTGTTTTTT
-,TRBV5-4,TRBJ1-3,-,CASSLFQEGNTIYF,TGTGCCAGCAGCTTGTTTCAAGAAGGAAACACCATATATTTT
TRBD1,TRBV11-2,TRBJ2-2,-,CASRPARQGKKSGELFF,TGTGCCAGCAGACCCGCCCGACAGGGGAAGAAGTCCGGGGAGCTGTTTTTT
-,TRBV28,TRBJ1-5,few,CASTGDSNQPQHF,TGTGCCAGCACCGGTGATAGCAATCAGCCCCAGCATTTT
-,TRBV27,TRBJ2-5,-,CASSLQGRGRAQYF,TGTGCCAGCAGTTTACAGGGGCGAGGCCGGGCCCAGTACTTC
TRBD1,TRBV19,TRBJ2-7,-,CASSGRSTGEYEQYF,TGTGCCAGTAGTGGTCGTTCGACAGGGGAATACGAGCAGTACTTC
-,TRBV12-2,TRBJ2-2,-,CASRSEPGRGTGELFF,TGTGCAAGTCGCTCGGAGCCGGGACGCGGAACCGGGGAGCTGTTTTTT